This T cell receptor beta chain was recovered during a study of blood T cell repertoires in COVID-19. Study-wide background: There were acute and convalescent COVID-19 samples, and they came from the United States, Italy and Spain.

The CDR3 extends over 14 amino acids. The V gene lost 2 bases and the J gene lost 1 base, with 7 bases spanning the gap. CDR1 is MNHEY and CDR2 is SVGAGI in the germline V gene. The assay was immunoSEQ multiplex PCR, and TCRdb's table has in-frame clones only and misses some. Among 60,000 or so clones, 90% were seen once, and the ten largest hold about an eighth. The clonotype originates from a man aged 55-75 years with active COVID-19. V is TRBV6-5 and J is TRBJ2-3, with a weak D call TRBD1 (5 bases). Specimen: peripheral blood. CDR3 DNA sequence: TGTGCCAGCAGTTACAGCAGGGGCACAGATACGCAGTATTTT. It yields the protein CASSYSRGTDTQYF.